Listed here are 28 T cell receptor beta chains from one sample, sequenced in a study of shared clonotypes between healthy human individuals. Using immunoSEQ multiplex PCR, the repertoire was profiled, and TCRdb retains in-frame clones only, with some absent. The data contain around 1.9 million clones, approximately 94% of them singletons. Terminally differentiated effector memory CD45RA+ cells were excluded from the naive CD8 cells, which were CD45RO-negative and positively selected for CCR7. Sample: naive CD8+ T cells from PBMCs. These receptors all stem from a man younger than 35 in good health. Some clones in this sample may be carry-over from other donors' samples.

The CDR3 is CASSLLFGTAPLDTQYF. In nucleotides, the CDR3 is TGTGCCAGCAGTTTATTGTTCGGGACAGCCCCACTAGATACGCAGTATTTT. The chain recombines TRBV28 with TRBJ2-3, with TRBD1 matching over 7 bases. Germline V CDR1 and CDR2: MDHEN, SYDVKM. The trim removed 1 base at V and 5 bases at J, leaving 12 bases unmatched. The CDR3 runs to 17 residues.

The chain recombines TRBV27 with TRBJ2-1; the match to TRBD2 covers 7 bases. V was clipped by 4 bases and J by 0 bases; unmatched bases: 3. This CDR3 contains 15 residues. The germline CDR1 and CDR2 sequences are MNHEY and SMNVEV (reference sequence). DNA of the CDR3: TGTGCCAGCAGTTCGAGGACTAGCTCCTACAATGAGCAGTTCTTC. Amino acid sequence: CASSSRTSSYNEQFF.

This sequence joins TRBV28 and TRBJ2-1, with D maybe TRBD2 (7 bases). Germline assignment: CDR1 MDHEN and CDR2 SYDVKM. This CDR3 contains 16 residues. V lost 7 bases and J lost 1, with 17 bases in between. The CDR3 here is CASTSWGRGSYNEQFF. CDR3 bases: TGTGCCAGCACCTCCTGGGGGCGGGGGTCCTACAATGAGCAGTTCTTC.

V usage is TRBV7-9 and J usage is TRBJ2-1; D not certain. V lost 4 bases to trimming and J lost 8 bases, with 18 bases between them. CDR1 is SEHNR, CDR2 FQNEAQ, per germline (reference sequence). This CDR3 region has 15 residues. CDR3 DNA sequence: TGTGCCAGCAGCTCCCTGCCTGGCCGCGAGGATGAGCAGTTCTTC. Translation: CASSSLPGREDEQFF.

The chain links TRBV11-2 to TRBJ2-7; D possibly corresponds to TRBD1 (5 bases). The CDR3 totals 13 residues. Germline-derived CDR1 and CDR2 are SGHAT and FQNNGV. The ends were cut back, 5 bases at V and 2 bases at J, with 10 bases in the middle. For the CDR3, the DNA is TGTGCCAGCAGCCCGACAGATACCTACGAGCAGTACTTC. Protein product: CASSPTDTYEQYF.

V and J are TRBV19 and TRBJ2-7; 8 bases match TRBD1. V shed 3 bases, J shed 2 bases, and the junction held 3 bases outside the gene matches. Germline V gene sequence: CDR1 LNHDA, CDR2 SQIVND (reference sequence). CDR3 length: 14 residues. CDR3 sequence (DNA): TGTGCCAGTAGTATGAGACAGGGGACCTACGAGCAGTACTTC. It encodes CASSMRQGTYEQYF.

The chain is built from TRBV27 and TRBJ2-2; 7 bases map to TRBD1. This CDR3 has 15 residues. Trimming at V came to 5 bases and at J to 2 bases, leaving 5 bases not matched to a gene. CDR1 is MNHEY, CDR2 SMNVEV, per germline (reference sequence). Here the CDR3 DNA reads TGTGCCAGCAGTCACGACAGGGTCAACACCGGGGAGCTGTTTTTT. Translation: CASSHDRVNTGELFF.

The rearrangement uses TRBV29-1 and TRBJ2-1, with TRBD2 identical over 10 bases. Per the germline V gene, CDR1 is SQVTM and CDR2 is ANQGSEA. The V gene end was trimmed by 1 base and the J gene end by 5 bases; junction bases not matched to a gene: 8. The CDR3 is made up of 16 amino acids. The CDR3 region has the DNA TGCAGCGTTGAAGGAATTGGGACTAGCGCGGACAATGAGCAGTTCTTC. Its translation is CSVEGIGTSADNEQFF.

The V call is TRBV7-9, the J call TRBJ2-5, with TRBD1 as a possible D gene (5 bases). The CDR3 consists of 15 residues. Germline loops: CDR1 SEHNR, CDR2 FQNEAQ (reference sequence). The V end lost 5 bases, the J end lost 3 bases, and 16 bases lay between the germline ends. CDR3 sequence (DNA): TGTGCCAGCAGCCCCCCCGAGACAGAGAAAGAGACCCAGTACTTC. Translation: CASSPPETEKETQYF.

CDR3 coding DNA: TGTGCCAGCAGCGTCTCGGGACAGAGTACCTACGAGCAGTACTTC. Protein: CASSVSGQSTYEQYF. This chain connects TRBV9 to TRBJ2-7, with 7 positions matching TRBD1. Trimming took 2 bases from V and 2 from J; bases not matched to a gene: 7. This CDR3 has 15 amino acids. Germline V gene data show CDR1 as SGDLS and CDR2 as YYNGEE.

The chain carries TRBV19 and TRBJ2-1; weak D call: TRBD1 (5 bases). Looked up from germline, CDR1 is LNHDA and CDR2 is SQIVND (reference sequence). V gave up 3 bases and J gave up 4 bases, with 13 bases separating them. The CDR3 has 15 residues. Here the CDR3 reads CASSILRDSYNEQFF. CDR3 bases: TGTGCCAGTAGTATCCTCCGAGACAGTTACAATGAGCAGTTCTTC. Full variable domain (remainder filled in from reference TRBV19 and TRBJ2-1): DGGITQSPKYLFRKEGQNVTLSCEQNLNHDAMYWYRQDPGQGLRLIYYSQIVNDFQKGDIAEGYSVSREKKESFPLTVTSAQKNPTAFYLCASSILRDSYNEQFFGPGTRLTVL.

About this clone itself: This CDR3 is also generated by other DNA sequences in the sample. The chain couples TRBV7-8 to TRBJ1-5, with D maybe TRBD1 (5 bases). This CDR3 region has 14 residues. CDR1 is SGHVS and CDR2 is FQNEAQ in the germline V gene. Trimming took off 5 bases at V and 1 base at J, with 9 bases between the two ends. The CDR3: CASSRTGSNQPQHF. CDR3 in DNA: TGTGCCAGCAGCAGAACAGGCAGCAATCAGCCCCAGCATTTT.

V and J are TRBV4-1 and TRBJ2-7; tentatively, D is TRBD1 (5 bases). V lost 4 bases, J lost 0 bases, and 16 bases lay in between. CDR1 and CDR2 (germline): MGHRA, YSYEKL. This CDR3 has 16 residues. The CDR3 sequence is CASSPLFMTDSYEQYF. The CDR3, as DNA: TGCGCCAGCAGCCCCCTTTTCATGACAGACTCCTACGAGCAGTACTTC.

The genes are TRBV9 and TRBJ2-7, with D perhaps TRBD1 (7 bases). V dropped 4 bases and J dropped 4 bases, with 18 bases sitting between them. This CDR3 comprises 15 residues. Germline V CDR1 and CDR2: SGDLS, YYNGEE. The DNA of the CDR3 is TGTGCCAGCAGCCCCTCTGACGCAGGGGGGTACGAGCAGTACTTC. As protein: CASSPSDAGGYEQYF.

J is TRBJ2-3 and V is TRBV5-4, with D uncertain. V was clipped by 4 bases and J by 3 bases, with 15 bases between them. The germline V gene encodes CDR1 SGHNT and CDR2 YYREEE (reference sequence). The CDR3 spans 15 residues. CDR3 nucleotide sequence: TGTGCCAGCAGCCTAGGACCATCGGAGACAGATACGCAGTATTTT. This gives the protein CASSLGPSETDTQYF.

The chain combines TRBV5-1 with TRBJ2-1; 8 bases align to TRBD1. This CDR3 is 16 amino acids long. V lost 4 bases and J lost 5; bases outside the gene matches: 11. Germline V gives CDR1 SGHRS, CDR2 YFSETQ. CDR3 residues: CASSLRPGQENNEQFF. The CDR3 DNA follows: TGCGCCAGCAGCCTACGTCCGGGACAGGAGAACAATGAGCAGTTCTTC.

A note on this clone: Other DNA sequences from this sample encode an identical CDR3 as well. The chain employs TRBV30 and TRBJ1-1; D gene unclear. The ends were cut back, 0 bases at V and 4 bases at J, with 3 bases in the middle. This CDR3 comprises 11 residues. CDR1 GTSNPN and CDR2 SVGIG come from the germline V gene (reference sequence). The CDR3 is CAWSVGTEAFF. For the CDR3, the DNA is TGTGCCTGGAGTGTAGGCACTGAAGCTTTCTTT. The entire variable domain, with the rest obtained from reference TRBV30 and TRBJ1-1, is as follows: SQTIHQWPATLVQPVGSPLSLECTVEGTSNPNLYWYRQAAGRGLQLLFYSVGIGQISSEVPQNLSASRPQDRQFILSSKKLLLSDSGFYLCAWSVGTEAFFGQGTRLTVV.

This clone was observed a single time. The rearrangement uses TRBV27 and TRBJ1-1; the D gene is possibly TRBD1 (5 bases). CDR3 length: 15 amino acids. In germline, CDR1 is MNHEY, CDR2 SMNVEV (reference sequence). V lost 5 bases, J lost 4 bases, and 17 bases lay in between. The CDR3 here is CASSGSGTRPTEAFF. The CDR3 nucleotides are TGTGCCAGCAGTGGCTCCGGGACCCGTCCCACTGAAGCTTTCTTT.

CDR3 bases: TGTGCCAGCACCGTCACCGGGGAGCTGTTTTTT. Its protein product is CASTVTGELFF. The rearrangement links TRBV7-9 to TRBJ2-2; no clear D gene. The CDR3 has 11 amino acids. Germline loops: CDR1 SEHNR, CDR2 FQNEAQ (reference sequence). Deletions cut 7 bases from V and 4 bases from J, with 4 bases between.

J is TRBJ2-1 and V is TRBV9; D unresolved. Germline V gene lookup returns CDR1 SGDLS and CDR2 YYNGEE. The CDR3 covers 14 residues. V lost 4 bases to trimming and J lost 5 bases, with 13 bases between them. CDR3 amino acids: CASSRRASDNEQFF. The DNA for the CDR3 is TGTGCCAGCAGCCGAAGGGCCAGCGACAATGAGCAGTTCTTC.

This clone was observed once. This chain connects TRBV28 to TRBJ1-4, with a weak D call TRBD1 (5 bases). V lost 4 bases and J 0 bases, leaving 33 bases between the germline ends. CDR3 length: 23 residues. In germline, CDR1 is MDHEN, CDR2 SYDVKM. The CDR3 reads CASSSHILLDRDGGVATNEKLFF. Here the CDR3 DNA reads TGTGCCAGCAGTTCTCACATACTCCTTGACCGGGACGGCGGGGTTGCAACTAATGAAAAACTGTTTTTT.

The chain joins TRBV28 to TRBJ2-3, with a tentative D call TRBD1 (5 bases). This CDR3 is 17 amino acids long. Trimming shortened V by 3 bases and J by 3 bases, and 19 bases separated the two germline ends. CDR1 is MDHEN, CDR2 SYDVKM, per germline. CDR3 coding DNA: TGTGCCAGCAGTTTTAGGGCCTCTACCAAGGGGACAGATACGCAGTATTTT. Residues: CASSFRASTKGTDTQYF.

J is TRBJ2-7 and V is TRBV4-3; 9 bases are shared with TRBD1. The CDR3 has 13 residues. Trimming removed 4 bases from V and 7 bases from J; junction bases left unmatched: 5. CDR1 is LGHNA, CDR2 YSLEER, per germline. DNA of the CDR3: TGCGCCAGCAGCCTTGGACAGGGGTGGGAGCAGTACTTC. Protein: CASSLGQGWEQYF.

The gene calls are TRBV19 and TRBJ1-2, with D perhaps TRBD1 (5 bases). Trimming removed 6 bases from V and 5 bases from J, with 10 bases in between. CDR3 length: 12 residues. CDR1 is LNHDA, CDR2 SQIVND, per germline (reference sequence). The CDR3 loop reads CASSPQGYGYTF. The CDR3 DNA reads TGTGCCAGTAGCCCCCAGGGATATGGCTACACCTTC.

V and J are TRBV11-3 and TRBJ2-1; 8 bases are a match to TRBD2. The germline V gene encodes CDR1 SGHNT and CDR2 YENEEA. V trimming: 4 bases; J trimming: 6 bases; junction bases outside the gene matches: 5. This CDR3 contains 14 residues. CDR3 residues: CASSSRTSPNEQFF. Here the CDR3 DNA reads TGTGCCAGCAGCTCCCGGACTAGCCCCAATGAGCAGTTCTTC.

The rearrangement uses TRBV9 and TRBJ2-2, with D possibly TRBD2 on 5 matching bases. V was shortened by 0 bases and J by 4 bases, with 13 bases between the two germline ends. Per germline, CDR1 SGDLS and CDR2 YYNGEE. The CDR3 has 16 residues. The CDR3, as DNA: TGTGCCAGCAGCGTAGAGAGGGCCTACGGCACCGGGGAGCTGTTTTTT. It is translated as CASSVERAYGTGELFF.

Here the CDR3 DNA reads TGTGCCAGCAGCTACCGGGACTCAGAAACCGGGGAGCTGTTTTTT. It translates to CASSYRDSETGELFF. This chain connects TRBV11-2 to TRBJ2-2, with TRBD2 as a possible D gene (6 bases). CDR3 length: 15 amino acids. The germline V gene has CDR1 SGHAT and CDR2 FQNNGV. V was shortened by 4 bases and J by 5 bases, with 14 bases between the two germline ends.

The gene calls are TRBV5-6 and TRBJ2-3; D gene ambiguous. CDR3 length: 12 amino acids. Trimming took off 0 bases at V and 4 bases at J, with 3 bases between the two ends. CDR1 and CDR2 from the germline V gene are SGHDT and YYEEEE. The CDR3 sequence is CASSLVADTQYF. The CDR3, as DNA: TGTGCCAGCAGCTTGGTGGCAGATACGCAGTATTTT.